These 18 T cell receptor beta chains share one sample of origin, sequenced in a study of T-cell reconstitution after alpha-beta-depleted transplantation in children. As it was prepared, the TCRbeta library received unique molecular identifiers. TCRdb independently ran MiXCR on the PCR reads; one entry per CDR3 protein. The data show about 590,000 distinct CDR3 sequences, approximately 13% seen once. Sequenced material: PBMCs, mostly from graft donor cells, taken 360 days after TCRalphabeta/CD19-depleted stem cell transplant. Every receptor here comes from a male patient aged 10 to 17 who had a stem cell transplant for acute myeloid leukemia, so the T cells may come from the graft donor.

The genes are TRBV29-1 and TRBJ2-1; D gene unclear. This CDR3 has 14 amino acids. Trimming left V 3 bases short and J 0 bases short, with 9 bases between. Per the germline V gene, CDR1 is SQVTM and CDR2 is ANQGSEA. The CDR3 spells CSVEGTPSYNEQFF. The CDR3 bases are TGCAGCGTTGAGGGAACTCCCTCCTACAATGAGCAGTTCTTC.

This clonotype has a handful of counts. The CDR3: CASTRTSVPYEQYF. Here the CDR3 DNA reads TGTGCCAGCACTAGGACTAGCGTCCCCTACGAGCAGTACTTC. V and J are TRBV12-3 or TRBV12-4 and TRBJ2-7, with 9 bases lining up with TRBD2. V shed 7 bases, J shed 2 bases, and the junction held 6 bases outside the gene matches. This CDR3 is built from 14 residues.

V is TRBV18 and J is TRBJ2-1; unclear D gene. This CDR3 has 14 amino acids. Trimming shortened V by 2 bases and J by 8 bases, and 13 bases separated the two germline ends. CDR1 is KGHSH, CDR2 LQKENI, per germline. The CDR3 DNA reads TGTGCCAGCTCACCAACTCCGAGTATTTATGAGCAGTTCTTC. Amino acids: CASSPTPSIYEQFF.

This clonotype was counted only a few times. The V gene is TRBV20-1, the J gene TRBJ2-5; D unclear. This CDR3 is built from 12 residues. V was trimmed by 6 bases and J by 5 bases, leaving 13 bases between them. Per the germline V gene, CDR1 is DFQATT and CDR2 is SNEGSKA (reference sequence). The CDR3 nucleotides read TGCAGTGCCTCCTTCCATCAGGAGACCCAGTACTTC. It codes for CSASFHQETQYF.

V gene TRBV20-1 combines with J gene TRBJ2-7; D is undetermined. The CDR3 totals 14 residues. Germline assignment: CDR1 DFQATT and CDR2 SNEGSKA (reference sequence). V was clipped by 0 bases and J by 2 bases, with 11 bases between them. Here the CDR3 reads CSARDRRQAYEQYF. CDR3 coding DNA: TGCAGTGCTAGAGATCGTCGGCAGGCCTACGAGCAGTACTTC.

This chain links TRBV14 with TRBJ2-7; D not certain. This CDR3 is 15 amino acids long. Germline CDR1 is SGHDN and CDR2 is FVKESK. V dropped 1 base and J dropped 4 bases, with 14 bases sitting between them. Written as DNA, the CDR3 is TGTGCCAGCAGCCAAGGGCCTTTCTTAAGGTACGAGCAGTACTTC. Its protein is CASSQGPFLRYEQYF.

The table lists this clonotype with a few counts. J is TRBJ2-5 and V is TRBV20-1; 7 bases are a match to TRBD1. The junction had 15 bases not matched to a gene; V was cut back by 3 bases and J by 5 bases. The CDR3 consists of 16 residues. Germline V gene lookup returns CDR1 DFQATT and CDR2 SNEGSKA (reference sequence). The chain's CDR3 is CSARRRGMGLQETQYF. As DNA, the CDR3 is TGCAGTGCTAGGCGCAGGGGGATGGGTCTGCAGGAGACCCAGTACTTC.

J is TRBJ2-1 and V is TRBV19, with D tentatively TRBD2 (6 bases). The CDR3 covers 14 residues. Germline V gene sequence: CDR1 LNHDA, CDR2 SQIVND (reference sequence). V lost 3 bases and J lost 10, with 16 bases in between. As DNA, the CDR3 is TGTGCCAGTAGTATTAGGCAGGGAGGTTACGAGCAGTTCTTC. Protein: CASSIRQGGYEQFF.

This chain connects TRBV19 to TRBJ2-7, with D possibly being TRBD1 (5 bases). This CDR3 region has 15 residues. Germline V gene lookup returns CDR1 LNHDA and CDR2 SQIVND (reference sequence). The V end was cut by 2 bases, the J end by 3 bases, with 14 bases between. This CDR3 is CASSIRGVGLYEQYF. The CDR3 DNA follows: TGTGCCAGTAGTATACGAGGAGTGGGGCTCTACGAGCAGTACTTC.

This clonotype occurred many times. The gene calls are TRBV29-1 and TRBJ2-1, with 8 nucleotides matching TRBD2. The length of the CDR3 is 11 residues. CDR1 SQVTM and CDR2 ANQGSEA come from the germline V gene. V gave up 6 bases and J gave up 10 bases; unmatched junction bases: 5. In DNA, the CDR3 is TGCAGCGTCCTTTCTAGCGGGGAGCAGTTCTTC. This sequence encodes CSVLSSGEQFF.

The rearrangement uses TRBV4-2 and TRBJ2-2; D is possibly TRBD1 (6 bases). The CDR3 consists of 16 residues. The germline CDR1 and CDR2 sequences are LGHNA and YNFKEQ. V gave up 0 bases and J gave up 3 bases, with 11 bases separating them. The CDR3, as DNA: TGTGCCAGCAGCCAAGAGAGGGGGTCGGACACCGGGGAGCTGTTTTTT. Translation gives CASSQERGSDTGELFF.

This clonotype was seen at least ten times. This rearrangement joins TRBV15 to TRBJ2-5; D uncertain. Deletions cut 2 bases from V and 3 bases from J, with 7 bases between. Germline-derived CDR1 and CDR2 are LNHNV and YYDKDF (reference sequence). The CDR3 extends over 13 amino acids. The CDR3 bases are TGTGCCACCAGCAGACTAGGGAAAGAGACCCAGTACTTC. Protein product: CATSRLGKETQYF.

This clonotype was detected many times. This CDR3 reads CASSGGTVQETQYF. The CDR3 DNA reads as TGTGCCAGCAGTGGGGGGACAGTCCAAGAGACCCAGTACTTC. The rearrangement joins TRBV28 to TRBJ2-5; D might be TRBD1 (7 bases). Trimming removed 5 bases from V and 1 base from J, with 11 bases in between. The CDR3 loop spans 14 amino acids. Per germline, CDR1 MDHEN and CDR2 SYDVKM.

Many counts were recorded for this clonotype. The CDR3 spells CSARDRGFTYNEQFF. DNA for the CDR3: TGCAGTGCTAGAGATCGGGGTTTCACCTACAATGAGCAGTTCTTC. The rearrangement links TRBV20-1 to TRBJ2-1; a weak D match, TRBD2 (5 bases). The CDR3 has 15 residues. Looked up from germline, CDR1 is DFQATT and CDR2 is SNEGSKA (reference sequence). Deletions cut 0 bases from V and 2 bases from J, with 11 bases between.

This clonotype was counted between two and nine times. J is TRBJ2-7 and V is TRBV29-1; no clear D. This CDR3 has 12 amino acids. Looked up from germline, CDR1 is SQVTM and CDR2 is ANQGSEA. The V end lost 2 bases, the J end lost 7 bases, and 12 bases lay between the germline ends. CDR3 sequence: CSVELQTWEQYF. The CDR3 DNA sequence: TGCAGCGTTGAACTCCAGACCTGGGAGCAGTACTTC.

The CDR3 protein is CASSMVGQPNTEAFF. CDR3 coding DNA: TGTGCCAGTAGTATGGTCGGACAGCCGAACACTGAAGCTTTCTTT. J is TRBJ1-1 and V is TRBV19, with a weak D call TRBD1 (6 bases). V lost 3 bases to trimming and J lost 1 base, with 12 bases between them. CDR3 length: 15 amino acids. CDR1 is LNHDA and CDR2 is SQIVND in the germline V gene (reference sequence).

This clonotype was observed a few times. This chain uses TRBV6-2 or TRBV6-3 with TRBJ2-5; D not resolved. V was cut by 2 bases and J by 5 bases, with 6 bases left in between. Germline V gene sequence: CDR1 MNHEY, CDR2 SVGEGT. The CDR3 consists of 12 residues. CDR3 coding DNA: TGTGCCAGCAGTTACCCCGCGGAGACCCAGTACTTC. As protein: CASSYPAETQYF.

This clonotype was found once. This chain uses TRBV11-1 with TRBJ2-2; 10 bases match TRBD1. Trimming removed 7 bases from V and 3 bases from J; junction bases left unmatched: 8. Germline V CDR1 and CDR2: SGHAT, FQDESV (reference sequence). CDR3 length: 16 amino acids. The CDR3 DNA reads TGTGCCAGCAACAAGGGGGACAGGGGATACACCGGGGAGCTGTTTTTT. Amino acids: CASNKGDRGYTGELFF.